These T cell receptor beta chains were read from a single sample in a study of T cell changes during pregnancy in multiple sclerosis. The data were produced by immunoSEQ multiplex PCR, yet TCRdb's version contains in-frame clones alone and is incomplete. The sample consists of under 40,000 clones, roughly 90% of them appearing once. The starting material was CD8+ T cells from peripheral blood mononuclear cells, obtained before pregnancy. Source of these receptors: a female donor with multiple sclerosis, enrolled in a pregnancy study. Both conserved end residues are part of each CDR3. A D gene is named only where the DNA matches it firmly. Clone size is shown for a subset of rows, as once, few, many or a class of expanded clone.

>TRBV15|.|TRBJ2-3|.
CAIALADSTDTQYF
TGTGCAATAGCTCTGGCTGATAGCACAGATACGCAGTATTTT
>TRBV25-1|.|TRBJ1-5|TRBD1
CASSGGTGNQPQHF
TGTGCCAGCAGTGGGGGGACAGGGAATCAGCCCCAGCATTTT
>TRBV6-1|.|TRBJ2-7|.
CASSADRNHYEQYF
TGTGCCAGCAGTGCGGACAGAAACCACTACGAGCAGTACTTC
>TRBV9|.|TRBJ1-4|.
CASSPGEEKLFF
TGTGCCAGCAGCCCCGGGGAAGAAAAACTGTTTTTT
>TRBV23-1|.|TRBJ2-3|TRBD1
CASSHPTGNGTDTQYF
TGCGCCAGCAGTCACCCGACAGGGAACGGCACAGATACGCAGTATTTT
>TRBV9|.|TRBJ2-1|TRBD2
CASSVLDRLAGGGEQFF
TGTGCCAGCAGCGTATTAGACCGACTAGCGGGAGGGGGGGAGCAGTTCTTC
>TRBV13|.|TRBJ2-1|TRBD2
CASSLGLAQDEQFF
TGTGCCAGCAGCTTAGGACTAGCGCAGGATGAGCAGTTCTTC
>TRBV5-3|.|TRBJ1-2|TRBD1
CARSLLGQGRTTCGYTF
TGTGCCAGAAGCTTGTTGGGACAGGGCAGAACTACTTGTGGCTACACCTTC
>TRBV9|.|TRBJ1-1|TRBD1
CASSARTGDYTEAFF
TGTGCCAGCAGCGCCCGGACAGGGGACTACACTGAAGCTTTCTTT
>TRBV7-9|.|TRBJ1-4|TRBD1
CASSSGTGVELFF
TGTGCCAGCAGCTCCGGGACAGGAGTAGAACTGTTTTTT
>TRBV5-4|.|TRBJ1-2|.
CASSPPRTEDYGYTF
TGTGCCAGCAGCCCCCCCCGGACAGAGGACTATGGCTACACCTTC
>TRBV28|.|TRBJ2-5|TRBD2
CATTLGREGPEETQYF
TGTGCCACCACACTCGGGCGGGAGGGCCCCGAAGAGACCCAGTACTTC
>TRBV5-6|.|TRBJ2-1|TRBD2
CASSFGTSGYNNEQFF
TGTGCCAGCAGCTTCGGGACTAGCGGCTACAACAATGAGCAGTTCTTC
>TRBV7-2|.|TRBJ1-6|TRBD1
CASSLVNRGYNSPLHF
TGTGCCAGCAGCTTAGTCAACAGGGGCTATAATTCACCCCTCCACTTT
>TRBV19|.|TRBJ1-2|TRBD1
CASSAGQGAYGYTF
TGTGCCAGTAGTGCGGGACAGGGGGCTTATGGCTACACCTTC
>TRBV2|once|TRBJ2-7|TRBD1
CASLPRGTGGAEQYF
TGTGCCAGCCTACCGAGGGGGACAGGGGGCGCCGAGCAGTACTTC
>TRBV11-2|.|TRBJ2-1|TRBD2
CASSLVFGGASYNEQFF
TGTGCCAGCAGCTTAGTATTCGGGGGGGCCTCCTACAATGAGCAGTTCTTC